Shown below are 25 T cell receptor beta chains from a single sample sequenced in a study of vaccination and CD4 T cells after COVID-19 (dated by TCRdb to 2022 to 2024). The sample's treatment or condition label, decoded: roughly 11-day PBMC culture with coronavirus spike peptide pools or control peptides (ViraFEST assay). These receptors have no known antigen. The protocol used for the library was PCR. The sequencing machine was an Illumina iSeq 100. At the Johns Hopkins FTIC core, DNA from the cultured CD4+ T cells underwent TCR sequencing with the Oncomine TCR Beta short-read assay. Using fastp at Q25 and MiXCR, TCRdb reprocessed the public reads and kept productive beta chains. For every CDR3 protein sequence, its rows merge into one entry that carries the most common genes and DNA. Within this sample are about 21,000 distinct CDR3 sequences, with around 47% of them counted one time only. 26% of the sample belongs to the ten largest clones.

The starting material was CD4+ T cells from blood, cultured in vitro, obtained before SARS-CoV-2 vaccination. The source of these receptors is a human donor who had recovered from COVID-19.

This clonotype turned up a few times. The chain recombines TRBV27 with TRBJ2-5; tentatively, D is TRBD2 (6 bases). The CDR3 contains 13 residues. The V gene's germline CDR1 is MNHEY and CDR2 SMNVEV (reference sequence). With 10 bases removed from V and 4 bases from J, the gap between germline ends came to 16 bases. The CDR3 bases are TGTGCCACCAGGATGGGGGGTGGAGAGACCCAGTACTTC. Amino acids: CATRMGGGETQYF.

This clonotype came up once. This chain uses TRBV19 with TRBJ1-5; 7 bases map to TRBD1. The J segment lost 6 bases and the V segment lost 4 bases, leaving 6 bases of the junction unmatched. The CDR3 length is 14 residues. Germline V gene data show CDR1 as LNHDA and CDR2 as SQIVND (reference sequence). As DNA, the CDR3 is TGTGCCAGTAGTACAATGGACAGGACTCAGCCCCAGCATTTT. Protein product: CASSTMDRTQPQHF.

This clonotype was observed a few times. The chain employs TRBV9 and TRBJ1-2, with TRBD1 identical over 10 bases. V lost 4 bases, J lost 6 bases, and 3 bases stayed unmatched. The CDR3 consists of 13 residues. The V gene's germline CDR1 is SGDLS and CDR2 YYNGEE. CDR3 region: CASSSGTGDGYTF. Here the CDR3 DNA reads TGTGCCAGCAGCTCCGGGACAGGGGATGGCTACACCTTC.

This clonotype ranks as medium-sized. This rearrangement joins TRBV7-9 to TRBJ1-2; D is perhaps TRBD1 (5 bases). V dropped 2 bases and J dropped 6 bases, with 10 bases sitting between them. Looked up from germline, CDR1 is SEHNR and CDR2 is FQNEAQ (reference sequence). The CDR3 spans 13 residues. The CDR3 protein is CASSLSQGDGYTF. CDR3 bases: TGTGCCAGCAGCTTAAGCCAGGGCGATGGCTACACCTTC.

This chain uses TRBV6-5 with TRBJ2-1; possibly TRBD2 for D (5 bases). Trimming took 4 bases from V and 0 from J, leaving 10 bases between them. Looked up from germline, CDR1 is MNHEY and CDR2 is SVGAGI. This CDR3 has 15 residues. The CDR3 loop is CASSWEGSSYNEQFF. The CDR3 DNA follows: TGTGCCAGCAGTTGGGAAGGGAGCTCCTACAATGAGCAGTTCTTC.

This clonotype has a handful of counts. The chain couples TRBV19 to TRBJ1-5; D unclear. V lost 5 bases to trimming and J lost 5 bases, with 13 bases between them. The CDR3 covers 14 residues. The germline gives CDR1 LNHDA, CDR2 SQIVND (reference sequence). This CDR3 is CASSLREAYQPQHF. The CDR3 nucleotides read TGTGCCAGTAGTTTACGGGAGGCCTATCAGCCCCAGCATTTT.

The chain uses TRBV7-6 and TRBJ2-3; 7 bases are shared with TRBD2. In germline, CDR1 is SGHVS, CDR2 FNYEAQ. V dropped 3 bases and J dropped 3; count of bases not matched to a gene: 6. This CDR3 is 15 amino acids long. This chain's CDR3 is CASSFVGGGTDTQYF. The CDR3 DNA follows: TGTGCCAGCAGCTTCGTGGGGGGGGGAACAGATACGCAGTATTTT.

This sequence joins TRBV28 and TRBJ1-3, with TRBD1 as a possible D gene (6 bases). This CDR3 contains 12 residues. Trimming stripped 10 bases from V and 3 bases from J, with 10 bases between. Germline values: CDR1 MDHEN, CDR2 SYDVKM. CDR3 bases: TGTGCCACCCAGGGGAATGGAAACACCATATATTTT. Translated: CATQGNGNTIYF.

The chain joins TRBV5-4 to TRBJ2-5; TRBD2 aligns across 10 bases. The junction had 9 bases not matched to a gene; V was cut back by 5 bases and J by 2 bases. This CDR3 has 16 residues. Germline-derived CDR1 and CDR2 are SGHNT and YYREEE (reference sequence). CDR3 bases: TGTGCCAGCAGGGGGGGACTAGCGAGGAGACAAGAGACCCAGTACTTC. This codes for CASRGGLARRQETQYF.

The chain uses TRBV10-3 and TRBJ1-1, with D perhaps TRBD1 (5 bases). Germline CDR1 reads ENHRY; CDR2 reads SYGVKD. V lost 3 bases and J 3 bases, leaving 8 bases between the germline ends. The CDR3 totals 13 residues. DNA for the CDR3: TGTGCCATCAGTGATCGGGGACACACTGAAGCTTTCTTT. It encodes CAISDRGHTEAFF.

The chain is built from TRBV7-8 and TRBJ2-3; TRBD2 aligns across 13 bases. Germline CDR1 and CDR2: SGHVS and FQNEAQ. The ends lost 8 bases at V and 4 bases at J; junction bases unmatched: 0. This CDR3 has 13 residues. The CDR3 sequence: CASGLAGADTQYF. CDR3 sequence (DNA): TGTGCCAGCGGACTAGCGGGAGCAGATACGCAGTATTTT.

The chain has TRBV19 and TRBJ2-3; no reliable D call. Germline assignment: CDR1 LNHDA and CDR2 SQIVND (reference sequence). The CDR3 sequence is 13 residues long. V was trimmed by 6 bases and J by 2 bases, leaving 9 bases between them. The DNA for the CDR3 is TGTGCCAGTAGCCTCGAGGCCACAGATACGCAGTATTTT. It translates to CASSLEATDTQYF.

This chain joins TRBV14 and TRBJ2-6; 7 bases are a match to TRBD1. This CDR3 contains 15 residues. The germline V gene has CDR1 SGHDN and CDR2 FVKESK. V gave up 2 bases and J gave up 8 bases; unmatched junction bases: 6. The CDR3 reads CASSQFSQGPNVLTF. The CDR3 region has the DNA TGTGCCAGCAGCCAATTTTCACAGGGGCCCAACGTCCTGACTTTC.

The DNA for the CDR3 is TGCAGTGCTAGAGATGCAGGGGGCGCGTCGACCGGGGAGCTGTTTTTT. Residues: CSARDAGGASTGELFF. The chain couples TRBV20-1 to TRBJ2-2, with 8 positions matching TRBD1. J gave up 5 bases and V 0 bases, and 8 bases lay outside the gene matches. The CDR3 has 16 residues. Germline CDR1 reads DFQATT; CDR2 reads SNEGSKA (reference sequence).

This clonotype is termed medium-sized. The chain recombines TRBV20-1 with TRBJ1-3, with TRBD1 matching over 9 bases. The CDR3 totals 15 residues. V lost 5 bases to trimming and J lost 0 bases; unmatched junction nucleotides: 5. Germline values: CDR1 DFQATT, CDR2 SNEGSKA (reference sequence). The CDR3 nucleotides read TGCAGTGCTCGGGACAGGGAGGTCTCTGGAAACACCATATATTTT. It specifies CSARDREVSGNTIYF.

This clonotype has a single count. V and J are TRBV2 and TRBJ2-6; D remains ambiguous. CDR1 SNHLY and CDR2 FYNNEI come from the germline V gene. This CDR3 has 11 residues. Trimming stripped 7 bases from V and 4 bases from J, with 2 bases between. CDR3 protein: CASKGANVLTF. As DNA, the CDR3 is TGTGCCAGCAAGGGGGCCAACGTCCTGACTTTC.

The chain has TRBV6-1 and TRBJ2-3, with 7 bases identical to TRBD1. The CDR3 contains 15 residues. Germline CDR1 reads MNHNS; CDR2 reads SASEGT. V was pared by 5 bases and J by 0 bases, with 5 bases of the junction left unmatched. The DNA for the CDR3 is TGTGCCAGCAGTAGCACAGGGGCTAGCACAGATACGCAGTATTTT. It codes for CASSSTGASTDTQYF.

This sequence joins TRBV10-3 and TRBJ1-3; TRBD1 is a possible D gene (5 bases). Germline CDR1 ENHRY, CDR2 SYGVKD. V gave up 0 bases and J gave up 0 bases, with 9 bases separating them. The CDR3 is made up of 16 amino acids. CDR3 in amino acids: CAISESRGPSGNTIYF. CDR3 sequence (DNA): TGTGCCATCAGTGAGTCGAGGGGCCCCTCTGGAAACACCATATATTTT.

This chain joins TRBV20-1 and TRBJ1-1, with no clear D. V lost 6 bases to trimming and J lost 4 bases, with 15 bases between them. The CDR3 is made up of 13 amino acids. The germline V gene encodes CDR1 DFQATT and CDR2 SNEGSKA (reference sequence). DNA of the CDR3: TGCAGTGCCGAGAGTGGGGTCTCCACTGAAGCTTTCTTT. Amino acids: CSAESGVSTEAFF.

The chain recombines TRBV7-3 with TRBJ2-7; TRBD1 agrees at 11 bases. The CDR3 consists of 16 residues. The V gene's germline CDR1 is SGHTA and CDR2 FQGTGA. V was clipped by 5 bases and J by 3 bases; unmatched bases: 9. The CDR3 DNA follows: TGTGCCAGCAGCCGGGGGACTGGGACAGGGGGCTACGAGCAGTACTTC. Translated, it gives CASSRGTGTGGYEQYF.

The chain joins TRBV6-1 to TRBJ1-3; D might be TRBD1 (5 bases). This CDR3 contains 13 residues. Germline loops: CDR1 MNHNS, CDR2 SASEGT. Trimming cost V 5 bases and J 4 bases, with 9 bases left between them. The DNA of the CDR3 is TGTGCCAGCAGTCAAGGGGCAGGAAACACCATATATTTT. Translated, it gives CASSQGAGNTIYF.

This clonotype was counted a few times. The chain has TRBV6-1 and TRBJ1-5, with a weak D call TRBD1 (6 bases). This CDR3 contains 15 residues. The V and J ends lost 6 bases and 3 bases respectively, with 15 bases between them. Looked up from germline, CDR1 is MNHNS and CDR2 is SASEGT. The CDR3 here is CASSALQGFNQPQHF. The CDR3 DNA is TGTGCCAGCAGCGCGTTACAGGGATTCAATCAGCCCCAGCATTTT.

There are a few counts of this clonotype. This rearrangement joins TRBV6-1 to TRBJ2-7; D gene ambiguous. Between the trimmed V and J ends, which lost 8 bases and 0 bases, there was a span of 20 bases. The CDR3 runs to 16 residues. Germline values: CDR1 MNHNS, CDR2 SASEGT. The CDR3 sequence is CASQLWSPLSSYEQYF. CDR3 sequence (DNA): TGTGCCAGCCAACTGTGGAGCCCACTTAGCTCCTACGAGCAGTACTTC.

The genes are TRBV7-9 and TRBJ2-7; 9 nucleotides line up with TRBD2. The V gene end was trimmed by 9 bases and the J gene end by 8 bases; junction bases not matched to a gene: 5. Germline V lookup: CDR1 SEHNR, CDR2 FQNEAQ (reference sequence). CDR3 length: 11 amino acids. The CDR3 loop reads CASRSGRQQYF. CDR3 in DNA: TGTGCCAGTCGAAGCGGGAGGCAGCAGTACTTC.

This clonotype was counted a few times. The V gene is TRBV6-1, the J gene TRBJ1-2; D ambiguous. Germline CDR1 reads MNHNS; CDR2 reads SASEGT. V shed 6 bases and J shed 6 bases, with 14 bases lying between them. The CDR3 is 13 amino acids. CDR3 nucleotide sequence: TGTGCCAGCAGCCCCCGACTGGCTAATGGCTACACCTTC. It specifies CASSPRLANGYTF.